These T cell receptor beta chains were read from a single sample in a study of T cell responses to AZD1222 COVID-19 vaccine. TCRdb's table, derived via immunoSEQ multiplex PCR, lists solely in-frame clones and lacks some. Of about 140,000 clones in the sample, roughly 90% were seen once. Sequences were derived from peripheral blood, sampled 28 days after the second AZD1222 dose. The receptors come from an adult who received the AZD1222 COVID-19 vaccine. Each CDR3 is given with its conserved first and last residue.

>TRBV10-3|TRBJ1-3
CAISELQGSGNTIYF
>TRBV29-1|TRBJ2-5
CSGFDTKGLQYF
>TRBV2|TRBJ1-1
CASSGYQGAAEAFF
>TRBV5-1|TRBJ2-7
CASSWGHRDSYEQYF
>TRBV6-5|TRBJ1-1
CASSYSRRSEAFF
>TRBV3-1/TRBV3-2|TRBJ2-7
CASSQDGSGSSGDEQYF
>TRBV11-2|TRBJ2-7
CASSRSGGGSYEQYF
>TRBV5-1|TRBJ2-2
CASSLVPGISGELFF
>TRBV28|TRBJ1-4
CASSPAGATNEKLFF
>TRBV25-1|TRBJ2-1
CASSEGLAGEIDEQFF
>TRBV6-6|TRBJ2-3
CASRESGTDTQYF
>TRBV9|TRBJ2-4
CASSVAPGPSNIQYF
>TRBV18|TRBJ1-4
CASSGTGTQRGKLFF
>TRBV5-4|TRBJ2-1
CASSLLGGTSGRWDEQFF
>TRBV6-5|TRBJ1-1
CASSYNQGPFSTEAFF
>TRBV6-2/TRBV6-3|TRBJ1-2
CASSYLDIEGYTF
>TRBV7-2|TRBJ1-2
CASRSQGALRYGYTF
>TRBV28|TRBJ2-1
CASIPGGRTNNEQFF
>TRBV6-5|TRBJ2-1
CASSYSVGAPEQFF
>TRBV2|TRBJ2-7
CASSEAKPYEQYF
>TRBV7-9|TRBJ2-2
CATGFGQAYPNTGELFF
>TRBV27|TRBJ1-4
CASSLQGAVGNEKLFF
>TRBV4-1|TRBJ2-7
CASSQTEAGGGEQHF
>TRBV29-1|TRBJ1-2
CSVDGGNYGYTF
>TRBV5-6|TRBJ2-7
CASSLRIYEQYF
>TRBV4-1|TRBJ1-2
CASSQDPRAYGYTF
>TRBV6-2/TRBV6-3|TRBJ2-1
CASSPLSPLVYNEQFF
>TRBV11-1|TRBJ1-1
CASSLARGLQGLTEAFF
>TRBV5-1|TRBJ2-3
CASSLGGSGPTDTQYF
>TRBV11-2|TRBJ1-2
CASSTRTGATYGYTF
>TRBV6-2/TRBV6-3|TRBJ1-2
CASSSLPGYGYTF
>TRBV4-3|TRBJ1-4
CASSQEYVAEKLFF
>TRBV6-6|TRBJ2-5
CASSFGPRLETQYF
>TRBV28|TRBJ2-4
CASSLTPKNIQYF
>TRBV28|TRBJ1-5
CASSWVGNQPQHF
>TRBV7-3|TRBJ2-2
CASTPAGVGTGELFF
>TRBV29-1|TRBJ2-7
CSERVQDYEQYF
>TRBV27|TRBJ1-6
CASSLYRDRESPLHF
>TRBV28|TRBJ1-1
CASSSLSTEAFF
>TRBV6-6|TRBJ1-6
CASSPTLTLLSSYNSPLHF
>TRBV6-6|TRBJ2-3
CASSSSGGADTQYF
>TRBV6-1|TRBJ1-2
CASSERDRNNYGYTF
>TRBV18|TRBJ2-7
CASSRDRIGEQYF
>TRBV3-1/TRBV3-2|TRBJ2-1
CASSHEEEQFF
>TRBV18|TRBJ2-7
CASSSRDGAYEQYF
>TRBV7-9|TRBJ1-2
CASSLDLYGYTF
>TRBV12-5|TRBJ1-5
CASGFSREIGQPQHF
>TRBV18|TRBJ1-2
CASSPEGMGYGYTF